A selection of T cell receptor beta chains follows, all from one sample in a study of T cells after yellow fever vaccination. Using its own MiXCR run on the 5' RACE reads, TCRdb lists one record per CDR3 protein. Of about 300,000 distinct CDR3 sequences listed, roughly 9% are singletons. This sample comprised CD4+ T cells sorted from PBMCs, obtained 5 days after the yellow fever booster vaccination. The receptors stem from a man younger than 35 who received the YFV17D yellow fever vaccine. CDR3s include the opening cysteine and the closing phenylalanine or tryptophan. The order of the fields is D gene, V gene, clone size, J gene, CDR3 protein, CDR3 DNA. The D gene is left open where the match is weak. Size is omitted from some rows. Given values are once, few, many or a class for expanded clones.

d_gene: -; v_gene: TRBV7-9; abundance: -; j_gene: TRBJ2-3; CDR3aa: CASTTTGPDTQYF; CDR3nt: TGTGCCAGCACCACGACAGGTCCAGATACGCAGTATTTT
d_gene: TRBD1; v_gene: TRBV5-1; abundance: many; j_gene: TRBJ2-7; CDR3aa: CASSLDRSYEQYF; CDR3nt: TGCGCCAGCTCCCTGGACAGGAGCTACGAGCAGTACTTC
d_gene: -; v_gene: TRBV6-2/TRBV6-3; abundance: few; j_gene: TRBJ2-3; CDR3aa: CASSYGGFDTQYF; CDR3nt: TGTGCCAGCAGTTATGGAGGGTTCGATACGCAGTATTTT
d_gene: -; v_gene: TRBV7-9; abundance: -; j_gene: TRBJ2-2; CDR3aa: CAITRGASNTGELFF; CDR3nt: TGTGCCATAACTCGGGGGGCCTCGAACACCGGGGAGCTGTTTTTT
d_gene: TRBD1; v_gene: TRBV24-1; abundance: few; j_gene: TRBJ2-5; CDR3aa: CATSAAGTGLETQYF; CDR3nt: TGTGCCACCAGTGCGGCCGGGACAGGGCTTGAGACCCAGTACTTC
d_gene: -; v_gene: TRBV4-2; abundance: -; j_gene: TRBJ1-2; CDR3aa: CASSQDQVGGTGYTF; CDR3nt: TGTGCCAGCAGCCAAGATCAGGTTGGAGGGACTGGCTACACCTTC
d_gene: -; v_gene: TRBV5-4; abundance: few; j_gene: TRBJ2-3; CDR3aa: CASSQTGGGTDTQYF; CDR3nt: TGTGCCAGCAGCCAAACAGGAGGGGGCACAGATACGCAGTATTTT
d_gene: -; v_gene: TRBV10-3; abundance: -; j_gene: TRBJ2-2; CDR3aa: CAISAGTTYTGELFF; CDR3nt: TGTGCCATCAGTGCCGGGACGACTTACACCGGGGAGCTGTTTTTT
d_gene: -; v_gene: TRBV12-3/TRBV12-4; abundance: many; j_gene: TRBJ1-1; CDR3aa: CASSLWRGNTEAFF; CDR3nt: TGTGCCAGCAGTTTATGGCGCGGGAACACTGAAGCTTTCTTT
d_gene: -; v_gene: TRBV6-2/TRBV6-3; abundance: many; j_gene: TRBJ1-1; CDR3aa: CASMGGAWHTEAFF; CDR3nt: TGTGCCAGCATGGGCGGGGCTTGGCACACTGAAGCTTTCTTT
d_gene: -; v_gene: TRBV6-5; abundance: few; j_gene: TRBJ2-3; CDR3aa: CASSEAGNTQYF; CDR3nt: TGTGCCAGCAGTGAGGCGGGTAATACGCAGTATTTT
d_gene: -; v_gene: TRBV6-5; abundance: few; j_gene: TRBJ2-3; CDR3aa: CASSYRVGADTQYF; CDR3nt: TGTGCCAGCAGTTATCGGGTGGGGGCAGATACGCAGTATTTT
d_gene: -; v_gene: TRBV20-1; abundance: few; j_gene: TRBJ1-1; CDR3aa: CSARSRNTEAFF; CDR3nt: TGCAGTGCTAGGTCCCGAAACACTGAAGCTTTCTTT
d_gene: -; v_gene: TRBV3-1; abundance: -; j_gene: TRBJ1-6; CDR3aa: CASRTSRARDSPLHF; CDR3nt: TGTGCCAGCAGAACGAGTCGGGCCCGAGATTCACCCCTCCACTTT